This T cell receptor (beta chain) came from a study of blood T cell repertoires in COVID-19 (dated by TCRdb to the early 2020s). In terms of the full investigation: The collaborator samples originated in the United States, Italy and Spain and spanned the acute and convalescent phases of COVID-19. The material from the prospective study consisted of cDNA or gDNA derived from T cells, B-cell-depleted T cells, or PBMCs. HLA class I and class II types, where available, came from metadata supplied by the sample provider rather than from assay-based typing. Samples came from the ongoing ImmuneRACE study (first 160 participants) plus 1,254 subjects from 6 global collaborators. Subjects who had been exposed to COVID-19, were actively infected with it, or had recovered from it provided the deeply sampled blood TCRbeta repertoires that made up the dataset. A de-identified subject ID, COVID-19 status, age in years and sex were almost always included in the sample metadata. A freely available public database, intended as a resource for researchers studying the immune response to SARS-CoV-2, is where the repertoires were released. Results and caveats for the whole study, not just this receptor: Clinical and demographic metadata were provided uncurated, with the amount varying by source and participant.

As to this clone: The antigen it binds to is not known. No much larger clonotype is one base removed from it; base qualities were not supplied.

TCRbeta CDR3 regions were amplified from genomic DNA using the immunoSEQ Assay, a bias-controlled multiplex PCR. In the authors' own workflow: Within the assay, amplification of reference gene primers was used to estimate how many nucleated cells each sample contained. Sequence reads were collapsed and filtered to measure the absolute abundance of every unique TCRbeta CDR3 rearrangement. For each sample, productive Simpson clonality was calculated as the square root of Simpson's diversity index across productive rearrangements. TCRdb holds this immuneACCESS table with in-frame rearrangements only. Some clones are missing; in checked studies, unresolved V genes explain under half, and the rest has no known cause. For V, J and clone size, that table is used; D and trimming come from the DNA. Across this sample there are just over 60,000 clones, with under 80% seen only once. The ten biggest clones cover 15% to 20% of the sample.

Relative to germline, V is 3 bases shorter and J is 0 bases shorter, with 9 bases between their ends. The CDR3, from cysteine to phenylalanine, totals 14 residues. The CDR3 DNA has 42 bases and is translated from base 1. CDR1 and CDR2 were assigned from the germline V gene (reference sequence) as PRHDT and FYEKMQ. The collaborating institutions used their own protocols to collect whole blood in K2EDTA tubes. For TCRbeta analysis, collaborators shipped samples as frozen whole blood, isolated PBMCs, or DNA extracted from either of those sample types. This sequence uses TRBV13 and TRBJ2-7; too little of a D gene remains to name it. The sample consisted of peripheral blood. The receptor's source is a man aged 55 to 70 with acute or convalescent COVID-19. The CDR3 in this case is CASSFFQVSYEQYF. The nucleotide sequence is given as TGTGCCAGCAGCTTTTTCCAGGTCTCCTACGAGCAGTACTTC.